Presented here are 20 T cell receptor beta chains from one specimen sequenced in a study of CD8+ T cells in alopecia areata. RNA was isolated and reverse transcribed to cDNA, the sequencing template. Profiled with immunoSEQ multiplex PCR; TCRdb holds only in-frame clones, not every one. This sample has 150,000 to 160,000 clones, with 40% to 65% found just once. Sequenced material: CD8+ T cells sorted from blood, taken at week 0. Receptors were obtained from a human donor with alopecia areata.

The chain couples TRBV7-2 to TRBJ2-7; 7 bases are shared with TRBD2. This CDR3 has 12 amino acids. V gave up 8 bases and J gave up 5 bases; unmatched junction bases: 6. Germline V gives CDR1 SGHTA, CDR2 FQGNSA. The CDR3, as DNA: TGTGCCAGCGGACTAGGAGGGAACGAGCAGTACTTC. Protein sequence: CASGLGGNEQYF.

In the case of this clone: Different DNA sequences within this sample yield the same CDR3. The chain couples TRBV30 to TRBJ2-3; tentatively, D is TRBD1 (5 bases). CDR3 length: 14 residues. The germline CDR1 and CDR2 sequences are GTSNPN and SVGIG (reference sequence). V was pared by 0 bases and J by 3 bases, with 10 bases between. The CDR3 here is CAWSVGQGTDTQYF. As DNA, the CDR3 is TGTGCCTGGAGTGTGGGCCAGGGAACAGATACGCAGTATTTT.

The V gene is TRBV6-5, the J gene TRBJ2-5; D might be TRBD1 (7 bases). The CDR3 is 16 residues long. CDR1 and CDR2 (germline): MNHEY, SVGAGI. Between the trimmed V and J ends, which lost 2 bases and 4 bases, there was a span of 17 bases. CDR3 amino acids: CASSYDGPRGVETQYF. In nucleotides, the CDR3 is TGTGCCAGCAGTTACGATGGGCCCAGGGGGGTAGAGACCCAGTACTTC.

Only a few counts were recorded for this clone. This chain uses TRBV7-6 with TRBJ1-5; 10 bases fit TRBD1. Losses at the gene ends were 5 bases for V and 5 bases for J; bases not matched to a gene: 9. The germline V gene has CDR1 SGHVS and CDR2 FNYEAQ. This CDR3 region has 16 residues. The CDR3 sequence is CASSPEGQGWDQPQHF. Written as DNA, the CDR3 is TGTGCCAGCAGCCCAGAGGGACAGGGGTGGGATCAGCCCCAGCATTTT.

J is TRBJ2-7 and V is TRBV10-3; possible D gene TRBD2, 7 bases. The V end lost 8 bases, the J end lost 7 bases, and 21 bases lay between the germline ends. Germline V gene data show CDR1 as ENHRY and CDR2 as SYGVKD. This CDR3 spans 14 amino acids. As DNA, the CDR3 is TGTGCCATCGGTGCTGGCGGGGGCCGTCGGGAGCAGTACTTC. Protein product: CAIGAGGGRREQYF.

This clone was observed once. V gene TRBV11-1 combines with J gene TRBJ1-1; D unclear. CDR3 length: 17 amino acids. Germline V CDR1 and CDR2: SGHAT, FQDESV (reference sequence). V gave up 0 bases and J gave up 1 base, with 15 bases separating them. CDR3 nucleotides: TGTGCCAGCAGCTTAGCGGAGGCTGGGGTTGAGAACACTGAAGCTTTCTTT. Encoded protein: CASSLAEAGVENTEAFF.

The rearrangement links TRBV27 to TRBJ1-1; the D gene is possibly TRBD1 (5 bases). V lost 5 bases and J lost 0, with 10 bases in between. This CDR3 region has 14 residues. Germline V gives CDR1 MNHEY, CDR2 SMNVEV (reference sequence). The CDR3 sequence is CASSPTEMNTEAFF. The CDR3 DNA reads TGTGCCAGCAGTCCGACAGAGATGAACACTGAAGCTTTCTTT.

This clone was seen a handful of times. V and J are TRBV29-1 and TRBJ2-7; possibly TRBD1 or TRBD2 for D (5 bases each). The CDR3 has 12 amino acids. The V gene's germline CDR1 is SQVTM and CDR2 ANQGSEA. V lost 7 bases to trimming and J lost 0 bases, with 10 bases between them. The CDR3 sequence is CSAQGRSYEQYF. The CDR3 coding sequence is TGCAGCGCCCAGGGACGCTCCTACGAGCAGTACTTC.

The chain's CDR3 is CASSLDVGRAQYF. In nucleotides, the CDR3 is TGTGCCAGCAGCTTAGACGTGGGGAGAGCACAGTATTTT. V gene TRBV7-3 combines with J gene TRBJ2-3; possibly TRBD2 for D (5 bases). Trimming removed 2 bases from V and 12 bases from J, with 15 bases in between. The CDR3 contains 13 residues. Germline V gene data show CDR1 as SGHTA and CDR2 as FQGTGA. The full variable domain, rest sourced from reference TRBV7-3 and TRBJ2-3, is GAGVSQTPSNKVTEKGKYVELRCDPISGHTALYWYRQSLGQGPEFLIYFQGTGAADDSGLPNDRFFAVRPEGSVSTLKIQRTERGDSAVYLCASSLDVGRAQYFGPGTRLTVL.

The genes are TRBV29-1 and TRBJ1-1, with 9 bases fitting TRBD1. Germline CDR1 and CDR2: SQVTM and ANQGSEA. The CDR3 is made up of 13 amino acids. With 5 bases clipped from V and 11 bases from J, the junction kept 12 bases outside the gene matches. CDR3: CSVPRTGVGFAFF. CDR3 nucleotide sequence: TGCAGCGTTCCCCGGACAGGGGTTGGATTCGCTTTCTTT.

The rearrangement joins TRBV29-1 to TRBJ1-2, with D hard to call. Trimming shortened V by 7 bases and J by 3 bases, and 12 bases separated the two germline ends. Germline CDR1 reads SQVTM; CDR2 reads ANQGSEA. There are 12 residues in the CDR3. The CDR3 reads CSAVDGYYGYTF. CDR3 coding DNA: TGCAGCGCCGTCGACGGATACTATGGCTACACCTTC.

The rearrangement links TRBV27 to TRBJ2-1, with 9 bases aligning to TRBD2. J gave up 3 bases and V 2 bases, and 2 bases lay outside the gene matches. The CDR3 is 15 amino acids. The germline V gene encodes CDR1 MNHEY and CDR2 SMNVEV (reference sequence). For the CDR3, the DNA is TGTGCCAGCAGTTTAGGAGCGGGGGGCTACAATGAGCAGTTCTTC. The encoded protein is CASSLGAGGYNEQFF.

This clone is termed medium-sized (0.01 to 0.1%). The chain joins TRBV7-9 to TRBJ2-3; 9 positions agree with TRBD2. The germline V gene encodes CDR1 SEHNR and CDR2 FQNEAQ (reference sequence). V dropped 4 bases and J dropped 6; count of bases not matched to a gene: 11. The CDR3 runs 16 residues. As DNA, the CDR3 is TGTGCCAGCAGCTCCGCTAGCGGGGTTGTTCCGGATACGCAGTATTTT. Residues: CASSSASGVVPDTQYF.

The gene calls are TRBV9 and TRBJ2-2, with 8 bases lining up with TRBD1. Looked up from germline, CDR1 is SGDLS and CDR2 is YYNGEE. The J segment lost 6 bases and the V segment lost 0 bases, leaving 1 base of the junction unmatched. This CDR3 contains 14 residues. The CDR3 region is CASSVGDRPGELFF. The CDR3 DNA follows: TGTGCCAGCAGCGTAGGGGACAGGCCCGGGGAGCTGTTTTTT.

This chain links TRBV10-3 with TRBJ2-7; D unclear. CDR1 is ENHRY and CDR2 is SYGVKD in the germline V gene. This CDR3 comprises 12 residues. V was pared by 0 bases and J by 4 bases, with 4 bases between. The CDR3 spells CAISESGYEQYF. The CDR3 nucleotides read TGTGCCATCAGTGAGTCGGGGTACGAGCAGTACTTC.

The chain is built from TRBV25-1 and TRBJ2-5, with unresolved D. Germline-derived CDR1 and CDR2 are MGHDK and SYGVNS. The V and J ends lost 3 bases and 0 bases respectively, with 11 bases between them. CDR3 length: 15 residues. DNA for the CDR3: TGTGCCAGCAGTGATACAAGGACGGACCAAGAGACCCAGTACTTC. It codes for CASSDTRTDQETQYF.

The chain carries TRBV7-9 and TRBJ2-1; D remains unclear. CDR1 and CDR2 (germline): SEHNR, FQNEAQ (reference sequence). The CDR3 is 15 residues long. Trimming removed 4 bases from V and 8 bases from J, with 18 bases in between. CDR3 sequence: CASSSEASTNYEQFF. CDR3 nucleotides: TGTGCCAGCAGCTCCGAAGCTTCCACCAACTATGAGCAGTTCTTC.

The rearrangement joins TRBV30 to TRBJ2-3; 10 bases fit TRBD1. Germline assignment: CDR1 GTSNPN and CDR2 SVGIG (reference sequence). The CDR3 consists of 14 residues. Unmatched junction bases numbered 3, after V lost 5 bases and J lost 1 base. CDR3 sequence: CAWGTGAGTDTQYF. Here the CDR3 DNA reads TGTGCCTGGGGGACAGGGGCTGGCACAGATACGCAGTATTTT.

There are a few counts of this clone. The chain carries TRBV30 and TRBJ1-2; no reliable D call. Trimming took 2 bases from V and 4 from J, leaving 5 bases between them. CDR1 is GTSNPN and CDR2 is SVGIG in the germline V gene (reference sequence). This CDR3 is 11 amino acids long. As DNA, the CDR3 is TGTGCCTGGAGTACGGCCTATGGCTACACCTTC. This translates into CAWSTAYGYTF.

The chain carries TRBV4-2 and TRBJ2-5, with D unresolved. The length of the CDR3 is 11 residues. V was trimmed by 3 bases and J by 5 bases, leaving 4 bases between them. Germline V CDR1 and CDR2: LGHNA, YNFKEQ. The CDR3 DNA is TGTGCCAGCAGCCACGGGGAGACCCAGTACTTC. Protein: CASSHGETQYF.